This is a list of T cell receptor beta chains from one sample in a study of blood T cell repertoires in COVID-19. The assay was immunoSEQ multiplex PCR, and TCRdb's table has in-frame clones only and misses some. The sample shows almost 25,000 clones, around four fifths of them seen only once. The sample taken for sequencing was peripheral blood. The receptors were sampled from a human donor in a cohort sampled during active COVID-19. The CDR3 runs from the conserved cysteine through the conserved F or W. Fields, in order: clone size, D gene, V gene, J gene, CDR3 protein, CDR3 DNA. D genes are given only for firm matches. For some rows the clone size is stated as once, few or many, or as a class when expanded; others skip it.

clone_size: .
d_call: .
v_call: TRBV12-3/TRBV12-4
j_call: TRBJ2-7
cdr3_aa: CASSQENTGEQYF
cdr3_nt: TGTGCCAGCAGTCAAGAGAATACGGGAGAGCAGTACTTC

clone_size: .
d_call: TRBD1
v_call: TRBV12-5
j_call: TRBJ2-3
cdr3_aa: CASGLGTGTPTKADTQYF
cdr3_nt: TGTGCTAGTGGTTTGGGGACAGGGACACCCACTAAAGCAGATACGCAGTATTTT

clone_size: once
d_call: TRBD1
v_call: TRBV5-8
j_call: TRBJ1-1
cdr3_aa: CASSPDRVRNTEAFF
cdr3_nt: TGTGCCAGCAGCCCGGACAGGGTGAGAAACACTGAAGCTTTCTTT

clone_size: few
d_call: TRBD1
v_call: TRBV7-2
j_call: TRBJ1-1
cdr3_aa: CASSGQGTGTEAFF
cdr3_nt: TGTGCCAGCAGCGGACAGGGGACGGGCACTGAAGCTTTCTTT

clone_size: .
d_call: TRBD1
v_call: TRBV5-6
j_call: TRBJ2-7
cdr3_aa: CASSVWYGTGRSYEQYF
cdr3_nt: TGTGCCAGCAGCGTTTGGTACGGGACAGGGAGGTCCTACGAGCAGTACTTC

clone_size: .
d_call: .
v_call: TRBV19
j_call: TRBJ1-1
cdr3_aa: CASTAGRVNTEAFF
cdr3_nt: TGTGCCAGTACCGCGGGACGAGTGAACACTGAAGCTTTCTTT

clone_size: .
d_call: TRBD2
v_call: TRBV6-4
j_call: TRBJ2-1
cdr3_aa: CASSETSGRTNEQFF
cdr3_nt: TGTGCCAGCAGTGAGACTAGCGGGCGAACTAATGAGCAGTTCTTC

clone_size: .
d_call: .
v_call: TRBV5-1
j_call: TRBJ2-4
cdr3_aa: CASRGASENIQYF
cdr3_nt: TGCGCCAGCCGCGGGGCTAGCGAAAACATTCAGTACTTC

clone_size: .
d_call: TRBD2
v_call: TRBV2
j_call: TRBJ2-4
cdr3_aa: CASMVEGLAGGRAYF
cdr3_nt: TGTGCCAGCATGGTCGAGGGGCTAGCGGGAGGGCGAGCGTACTTC

clone_size: .
d_call: TRBD2
v_call: TRBV19
j_call: TRBJ2-3
cdr3_aa: CASSMTGGRTDTQYF
cdr3_nt: TGTGCCAGTAGTATGACGGGAGGGCGGACAGATACGCAGTATTTT